Each of the 23 T cell receptor beta chains below was sequenced from the same sample in a study of blood T cells in healthy people across ages. Through a sample-barcoded 5' primer and a J-beta primer mix, a second PCR was run for 7 to 11 cycles. TCRdb reprocessed the 5' RACE reads with MiXCR, giving one entry per CDR3 protein. The sample holds about 630,000 distinct CDR3 sequences, over 20% seen once. Sequenced material: blood. All receptors derive from a man in his sixties or seventies in good health.

This clonotype was counted only a few times. The chain is built from TRBV12-5 and TRBJ1-5; D unresolved. Trimming removed 5 bases from V and 3 bases from J, with 11 bases in between. The CDR3 contains 14 residues. Looked up from germline, CDR1 is LGHNT and CDR2 is FRNRAP. The CDR3 here is CASGPDGPNQPQHF. DNA for the CDR3: TGTGCTAGTGGTCCGGACGGACCCAATCAGCCCCAGCATTTT.

Notes on this clonotype: At one boundary the junction diverges from the germline segment, which might be a read error. The rearrangement joins TRBV5-1 to TRBJ2-5, with D possibly being TRBD2 (5 bases). The germline gives CDR1 SGHRS, CDR2 YFSETQ. The CDR3 has 16 amino acids. The CDR3 sequence: CASSFSLHSDQETPYF. The DNA of the CDR3 is TGCGCCAGCAGCTTCTCCCTCCATAGCGACCAAGAGACCCCGTACTTC.

This clonotype was seen only a few times. The V call is TRBV4-2, the J call TRBJ1-4; 9 bases agree with TRBD1. V dropped 2 bases and J dropped 2; count of bases not matched to a gene: 9. Germline loops: CDR1 LGHNA, CDR2 YNFKEQ. CDR3 length equals 18 residues. CDR3 sequence reads: CASSQSPGTGFTNEKLFF. CDR3 bases: TGTGCCAGCAGCCAAAGCCCCGGGACAGGGTTCACTAATGAAAAACTGTTTTTT.

This clonotype has only a few counts. This sequence joins TRBV6-2 or TRBV6-3 and TRBJ1-4; D uncertain. The V end lost 2 bases, the J end lost 5 bases, and 12 bases lay between the germline ends. CDR1 and CDR2 from the germline V gene are MNHEY and SVGEGT. The CDR3 consists of 15 residues. The CDR3 nucleotides are TGTGCCAGCAGTTACCGAGGACGGACCAATGAAAAACTGTTTTTT. Amino acid sequence: CASSYRGRTNEKLFF.

This clonotype showed up many times. The rearrangement uses TRBV18 and TRBJ2-7; D uncertain. Germline V CDR1 and CDR2: KGHSH, LQKENI. V was cut by 6 bases and J by 2 bases, with 17 bases left in between. The CDR3 has 15 amino acids. The CDR3 DNA is TGTGCCAGCTCGCCGACGCCCGGCGGAGCCTACGAGCAGTACTTC. This translates into CASSPTPGGAYEQYF.

This clonotype was picked up one time. The genes are TRBV29-1 and TRBJ2-2; a weak D match, TRBD2 (5 bases). Germline V gene lookup returns CDR1 SQVTM and CDR2 ANQGSEA. Trimming left V 7 bases short and J 0 bases short, with 12 bases between. This CDR3 contains 14 residues. The CDR3 reads CSAEGFSNTGELFF. The CDR3 coding sequence is TGCAGCGCCGAGGGATTCTCGAACACCGGGGAGCTGTTTTTT.

This clonotype came up a few times. This chain uses TRBV28 with TRBJ1-1; 8 nucleotides agree with TRBD1. Germline CDR1 and CDR2: MDHEN and SYDVKM. The CDR3 is 14 amino acids. With V trimmed by 5 bases and J by 5 bases, 7 bases remained unmatched. CDR3 sequence reads: CASSTRQGKTEAFF. CDR3 nucleotides: TGTGCCAGCAGTACCCGACAGGGGAAGACTGAAGCTTTCTTT. The full variable domain, with the rest looked up from reference TRBV28 and TRBJ1-1, is DVKVTQSSRYLVKRTGEKVFLECVQDMDHENMFWYRQDPGLGLRLIYFSYDVKMKEKGDIPEGYSVSREKKERFSLILESASTNQTSMYLCASSTRQGKTEAFFGQGTRLTVV.

This clonotype appeared once. This chain connects TRBV7-9 to TRBJ1-4; a weak D match, TRBD1 (5 bases). This CDR3 has 15 residues. The V and J ends lost 6 bases and 2 bases respectively, with 13 bases between them. Germline V gene data show CDR1 as SEHNR and CDR2 as FQNEAQ (reference sequence). For the CDR3, the DNA is TGTGCCAGCAGTTCCAGGGCTCCCACTAATGAAAAACTGTTTTTT. Protein product: CASSSRAPTNEKLFF.

Here the CDR3 reads CASSLTGLVFQETQYF. In nucleotides, the CDR3 is TGCGCCAGCAGCCTAACGGGACTAGTCTTTCAAGAGACCCAGTACTTC. The chain joins TRBV5-1 to TRBJ2-5; 8 bases match TRBD2. This CDR3 spans 16 amino acids. Trimming at V came to 4 bases and at J to 2 bases, leaving 10 bases not matched to a gene. The germline V gene has CDR1 SGHRS and CDR2 YFSETQ.

V gene TRBV20-1 combines with J gene TRBJ2-3, with 9 bases fitting TRBD2. V was pared by 6 bases and J by 2 bases, with 6 bases of the junction left unmatched. The CDR3 covers 14 residues. Per germline, CDR1 DFQATT and CDR2 SNEGSKA (reference sequence). The DNA of the CDR3 is TGCAGTGCCAATCCGGGACTAGCCACAGATACGCAGTATTTT. Encoded protein: CSANPGLATDTQYF.

This clonotype came up many times. This rearrangement joins TRBV10-3 to TRBJ2-5, with 7 nucleotides matching TRBD2. CDR3 size: 19 residues. Germline loops: CDR1 ENHRY, CDR2 SYGVKD. Losses at the gene ends were 0 bases for V and 3 bases for J; bases not matched to a gene: 16. CDR3 amino acids: CAISESETSLPVREETQYF. DNA for the CDR3: TGTGCCATCAGTGAGTCAGAGACTAGCCTTCCGGTAAGAGAAGAGACCCAGTACTTC.

This clonotype has just a few counts. V usage is TRBV4-2 and J usage is TRBJ2-4; 9 nucleotides align to TRBD1. Germline CDR1 LGHNA, CDR2 YNFKEQ. The CDR3 is made up of 15 amino acids. V shed 4 bases, J shed 5 bases, and the junction held 6 bases outside the gene matches. The CDR3 sequence: CASSLYGDRENIQYF. Written as DNA, the CDR3 is TGTGCCAGCAGCCTTTACGGGGACAGGGAAAACATTCAGTACTTC.

The table lists this clonotype with many counts. J is TRBJ1-2 and V is TRBV20-1, with D perhaps matching TRBD1 (6 bases). The CDR3 is 12 residues long. The germline V and J ends were trimmed by 4 bases and 8 bases, with 14 bases remaining between them. The germline CDR1 and CDR2 sequences are DFQATT and SNEGSKA (reference sequence). The chain's CDR3 is CSANFRTDGYTF. The CDR3, as DNA: TGCAGTGCTAATTTTCGGACAGACGGCTACACCTTC.

The chain employs TRBV20-1 and TRBJ2-3; TRBD2 agrees at 8 bases. Germline V gene sequence: CDR1 DFQATT, CDR2 SNEGSKA (reference sequence). The CDR3 is made up of 14 amino acids. V lost 3 bases and J lost 1; bases outside the gene matches: 3. The CDR3 DNA reads TGCAGTGCTAGCGGGAGGGCCGGCACAGATACGCAGTATTTT. Residues: CSASGRAGTDTQYF.

V and J are TRBV5-1 and TRBJ2-3; 10 bases align to TRBD2. This CDR3 is 15 amino acids long. The V gene's germline CDR1 is SGHRS and CDR2 YFSETQ. V shed 0 bases and J 4 bases; nucleotides not matched to a gene: 2. CDR3 protein: CASSLASGSSDTQYF. The CDR3 region has the DNA TGCGCCAGCAGCTTGGCTAGCGGGAGTTCAGATACGCAGTATTTT.

The chain recombines TRBV3-1 with TRBJ2-7; 9 bases agree with TRBD1. Looked up from germline, CDR1 is LGHDT and CDR2 is YNNKEL (reference sequence). J was trimmed by 1 base and V by 1 base; bases with no gene match: 5. This CDR3 is built from 16 residues. The CDR3 nucleotides read TGTGCCAGCAGCCAAGGGTTAGGACAGGGGTCCTACGAGCAGTACTTC. It codes for CASSQGLGQGSYEQYF.

This clonotype came up a few times. The chain links TRBV18 to TRBJ2-7, with TRBD1 identical over 7 bases. The DNA end lines up better with TRBJ2-1; the J call may be wrong. The CDR3 has 15 amino acids. From germline, CDR1 is KGHSH and CDR2 LQKENI. For the CDR3, the DNA is TGTGCCAGCTCACCACAGGGGGCTAGCTACAATGAGCAGTTCTTC. Translating gives CASSPQGASYNEQFF.

V usage is TRBV20-1 and J usage is TRBJ1-1; 8 bases match TRBD1. CDR1 is DFQATT, CDR2 SNEGSKA, per germline (reference sequence). With V trimmed by 5 bases and J by 5 bases, 10 bases remained unmatched. CDR3 size: 14 residues. The CDR3 bases are TGCAGTGCTGTAGTGGGACAGGCAGGGACTGAAGCTTTCTTT. It codes for CSAVVGQAGTEAFF.

This clonotype was found many times. This chain connects TRBV20-1 to TRBJ2-7; TRBD2 matches at 9 bases. The CDR3 sequence is 14 residues long. V trimming: 2 bases; J trimming: 5 bases; junction bases outside the gene matches: 7. Looked up from germline, CDR1 is DFQATT and CDR2 is SNEGSKA (reference sequence). The CDR3 here is CSARIAGDVNEQYF. CDR3 nucleotides: TGCAGTGCTAGAATAGCGGGAGACGTCAACGAGCAGTACTTC.

The rearrangement uses TRBV12-3 or TRBV12-4 and TRBJ2-4; TRBD2 matches 8 bases. CDR3 length: 14 residues. V lost 8 bases, J lost 0 bases, and 3 bases stayed unmatched. The CDR3 DNA sequence: TGTGCCAGCGGGACTAGGGGAGCCAAAAACATTCAGTACTTC. It specifies CASGTRGAKNIQYF.

This clonotype turned up a few times. The J gene is TRBJ2-4, the V gene TRBV3-1; no definite D call. The CDR3 runs to 14 residues. CDR1 and CDR2 (germline): LGHDT, YNNKEL (reference sequence). The V end was cut by 1 base, the J end by 7 bases, with 11 bases between. The CDR3 is CASSQAGSENIQYF. The CDR3 nucleotides read TGTGCCAGCAGCCAAGCCGGAAGTGAGAACATTCAGTACTTC.

This clonotype appeared many times. This sequence joins TRBV28 and TRBJ2-7; TRBD2 aligns across 9 bases. Germline V gives CDR1 MDHEN, CDR2 SYDVKM. The CDR3 is 14 amino acids. Trimming removed 5 bases from V and 4 bases from J; junction bases left unmatched: 6. Written as DNA, the CDR3 is TGTGCCAGCAGTACCGGGACTAGCAAATACGAGCAGTACTTC. Residues: CASSTGTSKYEQYF.

V usage is TRBV28 and J usage is TRBJ1-5; TRBD1 might be the D (5 bases). The CDR3 covers 15 residues. From germline, CDR1 is MDHEN and CDR2 SYDVKM. Trimming took off 3 bases at V and 2 bases at J, with 11 bases between the two ends. CDR3 bases: TGTGCCAGCAGTTTTAGGGGTTTGGGCAATCAGCCCCAGCATTTT. This sequence encodes CASSFRGLGNQPQHF.